Following are 13 T cell receptor beta chains from one sample sequenced in a study of cytomegalovirus exposure and HLA in healthy donors. Profiling relied on immunoSEQ multiplex PCR, and the TCRdb table lists in-frame clones only, not all of them. This sample carries approximately 160,000 clones, nearly 90% of them seen once, and the ten largest clones take over 9%. The sequencing input was PBMCs. These receptors were collected from a young woman in good health and CMV-seropositive.

The V gene is TRBV9, the J gene TRBJ1-2; 9 bases are a match to TRBD1. Unmatched junction bases numbered 12, after V lost 4 bases and J lost 5 bases. This CDR3 comprises 16 residues. CDR1 is SGDLS, CDR2 YYNGEE, per germline. Written as DNA, the CDR3 is TGTGCCAGCAGCCCCGAGTCTGCTGGACAGGGGTATGGCTACACCTTC. It yields the protein CASSPESAGQGYGYTF.

The V gene is TRBV7-9, the J gene TRBJ2-1; D ambiguous. The germline V and J ends were trimmed by 1 base and 8 bases, with 9 bases remaining between them. Germline V gene data show CDR1 as SEHNR and CDR2 as FQNEAQ (reference sequence). This CDR3 contains 13 residues. The CDR3 region has the DNA TGTGCCAGCAGCTTAGTAGCTTTGGATGAGCAGTTCTTC. Translation gives CASSLVALDEQFF.

This chain uses TRBV27 with TRBJ2-2; 9 bases match TRBD2. From germline, CDR1 is MNHEY and CDR2 SMNVEV (reference sequence). V dropped 5 bases and J dropped 5; count of bases not matched to a gene: 9. The CDR3 extends over 16 amino acids. This CDR3 reads CASSLLLAGPTGELFF. The CDR3, as DNA: TGTGCCAGCAGTCTCCTGCTAGCGGGACCTACCGGGGAGCTGTTTTTT.

This CDR3 reads CASSETSGTPTDTQYF. In DNA, the CDR3 is TGTGCCAGCAGTGAAACCAGCGGAACTCCCACAGATACGCAGTATTTT. The chain carries TRBV2 and TRBJ2-3; weak D call: TRBD2 (5 bases). V lost 2 bases to trimming and J lost 2 bases, with 14 bases between them. CDR1 and CDR2 (germline): SNHLY, FYNNEI. The CDR3 runs 16 residues.

The chain has TRBV2 and TRBJ2-5; TRBD2 agrees at 7 bases. Germline assignment: CDR1 SNHLY and CDR2 FYNNEI. CDR3 length: 16 amino acids. The V gene end was trimmed by 6 bases and the J gene end by 0 bases; junction bases not matched to a gene: 10. This CDR3 reads CASSPKAGLYQETQYF. DNA for the CDR3: TGTGCCAGCAGCCCAAAAGCGGGACTGTACCAAGAGACCCAGTACTTC. Full variable domain (remainder filled in from reference TRBV2 and TRBJ2-5): EPEVTQTPSHQVTQMGQEVILRCVPISNHLYFYWYRQILGQKVEFLVSFYNNEISEKSEIFDDQFSVERPDGSNFTLKIRSTKLEDSAMYFCASSPKAGLYQETQYFGPGTRLLVL.

V gene TRBV19 combines with J gene TRBJ2-1; D is uncertain. V shed 4 bases and J shed 0 bases, with 7 bases lying between them. CDR3 length: 14 amino acids. Germline lookup yields CDR1 LNHDA and CDR2 SQIVND (reference sequence). This CDR3 reads CASSSMSSYNEQFF. For the CDR3, the DNA is TGTGCCAGTAGTAGCATGAGCTCCTACAATGAGCAGTTCTTC.

The gene calls are TRBV11-3 and TRBJ1-4, with D maybe TRBD1 (5 bases). This CDR3 comprises 15 residues. The V gene lost 4 bases and the J gene lost 7 bases, with 16 bases spanning the gap. CDR1 is SGHNT, CDR2 YENEEA, per germline. The CDR3 DNA reads as TGTGCCAGCAGCTCCCGGACATATAGAGTTGAAAAACTGTTTTTT. Translated: CASSSRTYRVEKLFF.

The gene calls are TRBV7-2 and TRBJ1-1, with no clear D. Germline values: CDR1 SGHTA, CDR2 FQGNSA. The V and J ends lost 1 base and 5 bases respectively, with 8 bases between them. The CDR3 contains 13 residues. The DNA of the CDR3 is TGTGCCAGCAGCTTAGAGACGGGTACTGAAGCTTTCTTT. Translated, it gives CASSLETGTEAFF. The variable domain in full, with the rest retrieved from reference TRBV7-2 and TRBJ1-1, is GAGVSQSPSNKVTEKGKDVELRCDPISGHTALYWYRQSLGQGLEFLIYFQGNSAPDKSGLPSDRFSAERTGGSVSTLTIQRTQQEDSAVYLCASSLETGTEAFFGQGTRLTVV.

The chain couples TRBV7-8 to TRBJ1-3; D is undetermined. Germline V gene data show CDR1 as SGHVS and CDR2 as FQNEAQ. The CDR3 loop spans 17 amino acids. The V end lost 2 bases, the J end lost 0 bases, and 14 bases lay between the germline ends. The CDR3 DNA reads TGTGCCAGCAGCTTAAACCCCCGGCGGGGCTCTGGAAACACCATATATTTT. Protein sequence: CASSLNPRRGSGNTIYF.

The V gene is TRBV11-2, the J gene TRBJ1-2; weak D call: TRBD1 (6 bases). Deletions cut 3 bases from V and 8 bases from J, with 13 bases between. The CDR3 consists of 13 residues. The V gene's germline CDR1 is SGHAT and CDR2 FQNNGV. The CDR3 region is CASSFTGSNGYTF. The CDR3 region has the DNA TGTGCCAGCAGCTTCACAGGGTCTAACGGCTACACCTTC.

In nucleotides, the CDR3 is TGCGCCAGCAGCCTAAGGTGGACTAGCGATTACGAGCAGTACTTC. Protein: CASSLRWTSDYEQYF. V and J are TRBV4-1 and TRBJ2-7; 9 bases are a match to TRBD2. Germline V gene sequence: CDR1 MGHRA, CDR2 YSYEKL. Unmatched junction bases numbered 8, after V lost 4 bases and J lost 4 bases. This CDR3 contains 15 residues.

This clone was seen just once. This rearrangement joins TRBV28 to TRBJ2-4, with D perhaps matching TRBD1 (6 bases). The CDR3 spans 13 residues. V gave up 5 bases and J gave up 6 bases, with 11 bases separating them. In germline, CDR1 is MDHEN, CDR2 SYDVKM. The DNA for the CDR3 is TGTGCCAGCAGTAAAGGGGGTCCAAACATTCAGTACTTC. Translated, it gives CASSKGGPNIQYF.

This chain joins TRBV11-2 and TRBJ2-3; possible D gene TRBD2, 6 bases. Trimming removed 1 base at V and 6 bases at J, with 11 bases between. CDR1 is SGHAT, CDR2 FQNNGV, per germline. This CDR3 comprises 14 residues. CDR3 protein: CASSLVGGPDTQYF. DNA of the CDR3: TGTGCCAGCAGCTTAGTAGGAGGGCCGGATACGCAGTATTTT.